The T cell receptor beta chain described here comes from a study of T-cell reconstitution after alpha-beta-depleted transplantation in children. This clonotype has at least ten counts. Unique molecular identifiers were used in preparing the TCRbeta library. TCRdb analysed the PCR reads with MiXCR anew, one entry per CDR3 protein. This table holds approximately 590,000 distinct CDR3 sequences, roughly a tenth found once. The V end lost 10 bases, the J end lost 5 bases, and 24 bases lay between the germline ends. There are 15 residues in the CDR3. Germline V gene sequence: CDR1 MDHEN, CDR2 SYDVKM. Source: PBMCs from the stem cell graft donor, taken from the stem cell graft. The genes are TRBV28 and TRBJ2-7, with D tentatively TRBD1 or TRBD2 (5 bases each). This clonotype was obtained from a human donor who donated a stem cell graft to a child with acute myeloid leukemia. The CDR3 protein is CATFHGARYYNEQYF. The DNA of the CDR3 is TGTGCCACTTTCCACGGGGCCCGATACTACAACGAGCAGTACTTC.